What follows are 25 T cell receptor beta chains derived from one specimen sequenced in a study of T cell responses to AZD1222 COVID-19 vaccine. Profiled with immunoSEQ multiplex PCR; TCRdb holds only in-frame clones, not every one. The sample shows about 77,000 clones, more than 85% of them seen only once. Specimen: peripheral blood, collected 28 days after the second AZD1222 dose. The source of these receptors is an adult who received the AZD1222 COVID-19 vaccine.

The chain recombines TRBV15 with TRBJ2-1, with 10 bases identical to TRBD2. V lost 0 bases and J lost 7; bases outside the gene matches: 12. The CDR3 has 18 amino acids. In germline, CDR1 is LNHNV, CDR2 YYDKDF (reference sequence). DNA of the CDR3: TGTGCCACCAGCAGAGATACGAGCGGGAGGGCCTTGTTAAATGAGCAGTTCTTC. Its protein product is CATSRDTSGRALLNEQFF.

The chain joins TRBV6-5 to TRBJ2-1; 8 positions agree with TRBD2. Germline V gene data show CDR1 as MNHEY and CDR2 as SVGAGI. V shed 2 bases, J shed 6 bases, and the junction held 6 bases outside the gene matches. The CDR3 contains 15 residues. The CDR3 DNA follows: TGTGCCAGCAGTTACGGACTAGCTATACTCAATGAGCAGTTCTTC. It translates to CASSYGLAILNEQFF.

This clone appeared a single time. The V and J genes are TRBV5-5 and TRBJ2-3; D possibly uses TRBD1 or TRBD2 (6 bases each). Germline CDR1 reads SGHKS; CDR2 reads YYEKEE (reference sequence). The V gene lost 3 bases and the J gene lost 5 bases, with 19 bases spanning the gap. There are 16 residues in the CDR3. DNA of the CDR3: TGTGCCAGCAGCTCCATATGGGACGGAGGGGGAGATACGCAGTATTTT. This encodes CASSSIWDGGGDTQYF.

The CDR3 DNA reads TGTGCCAGCAGTGTTATTGATTTGGGGGCTGGTGGGGAGACCCAGTACTTC. Protein sequence: CASSVIDLGAGGETQYF. The rearrangement joins TRBV2 to TRBJ2-5, with D tentatively TRBD1 (6 bases). Germline assignment: CDR1 SNHLY and CDR2 FYNNEI. CDR3 length: 17 amino acids. Trimming removed 4 bases from V and 5 bases from J, with 23 bases in between.

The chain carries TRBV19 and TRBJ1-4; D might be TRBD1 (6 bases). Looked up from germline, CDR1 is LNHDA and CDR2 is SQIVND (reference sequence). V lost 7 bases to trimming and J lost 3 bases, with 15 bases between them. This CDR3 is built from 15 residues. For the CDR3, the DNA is TGTGCCAGTACCCCACAGGGAGGTGCTAATGAAAAACTGTTTTTT. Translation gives CASTPQGGANEKLFF.

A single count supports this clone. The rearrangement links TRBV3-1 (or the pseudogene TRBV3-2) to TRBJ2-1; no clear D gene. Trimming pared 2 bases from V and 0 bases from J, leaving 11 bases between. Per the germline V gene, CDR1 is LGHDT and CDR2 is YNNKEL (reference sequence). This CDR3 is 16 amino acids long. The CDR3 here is CASSQPIRLSYNEQFF. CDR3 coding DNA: TGTGCCAGCAGCCAACCGATCCGACTCTCCTACAATGAGCAGTTCTTC.

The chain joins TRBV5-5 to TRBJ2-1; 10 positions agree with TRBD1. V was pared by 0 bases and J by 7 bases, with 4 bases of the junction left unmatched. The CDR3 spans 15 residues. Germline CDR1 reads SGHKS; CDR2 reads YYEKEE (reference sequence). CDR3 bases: TGTGCCAGCAGCTTGGGACAGGGGGCGCGTAATGAGCAGTTCTTC. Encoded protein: CASSLGQGARNEQFF. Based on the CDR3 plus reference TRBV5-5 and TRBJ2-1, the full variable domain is DAGVTQSPTHLIKTRGQQVTLRCSPISGHKSVSWYQQVLGQGPQFIFQYYEKEERGRGNFPDRFSARQFPNYSSELNVNALLLGDSALYLCASSLGQGARNEQFFGPGTRLTVL.

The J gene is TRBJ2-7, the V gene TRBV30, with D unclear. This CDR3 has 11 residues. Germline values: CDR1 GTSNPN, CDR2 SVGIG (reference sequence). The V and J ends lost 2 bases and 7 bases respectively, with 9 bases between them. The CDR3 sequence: CAWSLLREQYF. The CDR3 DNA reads TGTGCCTGGAGTCTCCTTCGAGAGCAGTACTTC.

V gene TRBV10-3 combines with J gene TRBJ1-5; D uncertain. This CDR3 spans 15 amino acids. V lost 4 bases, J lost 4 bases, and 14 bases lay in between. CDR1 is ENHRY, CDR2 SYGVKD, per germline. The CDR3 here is CAISVEGGPNQPQHF. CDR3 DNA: TGTGCCATCAGTGTTGAGGGTGGGCCAAATCAGCCCCAGCATTTT.

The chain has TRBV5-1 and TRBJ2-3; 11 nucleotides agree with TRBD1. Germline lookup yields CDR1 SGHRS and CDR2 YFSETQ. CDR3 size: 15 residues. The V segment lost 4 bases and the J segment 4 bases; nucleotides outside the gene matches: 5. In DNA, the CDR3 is TGCGCCAGCAGCACCGGGACAGGGGGGGCAGATACGCAGTATTTT. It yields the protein CASSTGTGGADTQYF. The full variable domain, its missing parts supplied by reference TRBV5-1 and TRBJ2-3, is KAGVTQTPRYLIKTRGQQVTLSCSPISGHRSVSWYQQTPGQGLQFLFEYFSETQRNKGNFPGRFSGRQFSNSRSEMNVSTLELGDSALYLCASSTGTGGADTQYFGPGTRLTVL.

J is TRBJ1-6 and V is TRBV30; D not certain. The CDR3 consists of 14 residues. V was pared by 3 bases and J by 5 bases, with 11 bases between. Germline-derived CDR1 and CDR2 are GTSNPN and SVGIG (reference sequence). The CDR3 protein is CAWRAQLNNSPLHF. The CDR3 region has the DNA TGTGCCTGGAGGGCGCAGCTAAATAATTCACCCCTCCACTTT.

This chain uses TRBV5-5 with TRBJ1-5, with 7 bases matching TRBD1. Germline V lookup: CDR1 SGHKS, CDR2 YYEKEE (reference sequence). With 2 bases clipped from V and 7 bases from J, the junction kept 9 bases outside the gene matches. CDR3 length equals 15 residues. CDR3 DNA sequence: TGTGCCAGCAGCTTAGCCCCCACAGGGGTCCAGCCCCAGCATTTT. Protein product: CASSLAPTGVQPQHF.

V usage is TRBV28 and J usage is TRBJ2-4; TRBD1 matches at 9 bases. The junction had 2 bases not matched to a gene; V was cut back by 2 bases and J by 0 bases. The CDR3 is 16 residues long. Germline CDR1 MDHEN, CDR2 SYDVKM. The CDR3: CASSLGQGLAKNIQYF. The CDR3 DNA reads TGTGCCAGCAGTTTAGGACAGGGGCTAGCCAAAAACATTCAGTACTTC. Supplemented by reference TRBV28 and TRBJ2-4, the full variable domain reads DVKVTQSSRYLVKRTGEKVFLECVQDMDHENMFWYRQDPGLGLRLIYFSYDVKMKEKGDIPEGYSVSREKKERFSLILESASTNQTSMYLCASSLGQGLAKNIQYFGAGTRLSVL.

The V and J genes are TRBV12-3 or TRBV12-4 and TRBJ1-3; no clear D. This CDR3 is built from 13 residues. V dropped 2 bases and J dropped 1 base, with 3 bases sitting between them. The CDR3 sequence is CASSLYSGNTIYF. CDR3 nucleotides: TGTGCCAGCAGTTTATATTCTGGAAACACCATATATTTT.

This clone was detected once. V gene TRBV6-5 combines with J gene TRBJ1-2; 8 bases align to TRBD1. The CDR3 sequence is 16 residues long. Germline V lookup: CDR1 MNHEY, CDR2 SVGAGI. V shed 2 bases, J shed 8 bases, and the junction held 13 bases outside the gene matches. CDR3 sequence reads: CASSYMYRGSRIGYTF. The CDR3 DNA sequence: TGTGCCAGCAGTTACATGTACAGGGGGTCCCGTATCGGCTACACCTTC.

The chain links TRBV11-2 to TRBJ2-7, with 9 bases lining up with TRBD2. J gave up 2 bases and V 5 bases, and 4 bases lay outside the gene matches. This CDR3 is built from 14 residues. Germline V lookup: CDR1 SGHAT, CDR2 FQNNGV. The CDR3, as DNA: TGTGCCAGCAGCCTTAGCGGGAGACCCTACGAGCAGTACTTC. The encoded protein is CASSLSGRPYEQYF.

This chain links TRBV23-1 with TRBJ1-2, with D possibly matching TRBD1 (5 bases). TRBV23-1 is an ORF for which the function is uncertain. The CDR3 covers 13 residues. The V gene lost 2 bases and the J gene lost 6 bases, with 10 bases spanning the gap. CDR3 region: CASSQVGRDGYTF. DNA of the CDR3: TGCGCCAGCAGTCAAGTAGGCAGGGATGGCTACACCTTC.

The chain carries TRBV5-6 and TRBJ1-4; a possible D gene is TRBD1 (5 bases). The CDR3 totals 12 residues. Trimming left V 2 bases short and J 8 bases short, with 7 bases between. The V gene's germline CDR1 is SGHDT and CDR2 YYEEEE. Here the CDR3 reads CASSFGAEKLFF. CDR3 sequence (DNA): TGTGCCAGCAGCTTCGGGGCGGAAAAACTGTTTTTT. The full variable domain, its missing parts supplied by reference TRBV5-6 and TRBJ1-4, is DAGVTQSPTHLIKTRGQQVTLRCSPKSGHDTVSWYQQALGQGPQFIFQYYEEEERQRGNFPDRFSGHQFPNYSSELNVNALLLGDSALYLCASSFGAEKLFFGSGTQLSVL.

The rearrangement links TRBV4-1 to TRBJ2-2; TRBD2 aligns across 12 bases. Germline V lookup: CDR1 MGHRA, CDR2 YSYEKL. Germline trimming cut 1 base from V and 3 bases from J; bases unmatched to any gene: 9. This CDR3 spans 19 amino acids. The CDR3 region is CASSQGRLAGGPDTGELFF. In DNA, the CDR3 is TGCGCCAGCAGCCAAGGGCGCCTAGCGGGAGGGCCCGACACCGGGGAGCTGTTTTTT.

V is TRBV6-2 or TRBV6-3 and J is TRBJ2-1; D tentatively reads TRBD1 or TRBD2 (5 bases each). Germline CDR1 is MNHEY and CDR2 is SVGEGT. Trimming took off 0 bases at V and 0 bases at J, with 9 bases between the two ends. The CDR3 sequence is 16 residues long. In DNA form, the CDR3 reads TGTGCCAGCAGTTACTCGAGGGGAAGCTCCTACAATGAGCAGTTCTTC. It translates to CASSYSRGSSYNEQFF.

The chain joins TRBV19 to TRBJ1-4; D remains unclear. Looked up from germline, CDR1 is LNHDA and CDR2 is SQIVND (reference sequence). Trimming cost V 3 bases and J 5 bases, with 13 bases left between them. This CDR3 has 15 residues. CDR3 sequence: CASSIGEGENEKLFF. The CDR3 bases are TGTGCCAGTAGTATTGGTGAGGGAGAGAATGAAAAACTGTTTTTT. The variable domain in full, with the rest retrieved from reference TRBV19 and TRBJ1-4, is DGGITQSPKYLFRKEGQNVTLSCEQNLNHDAMYWYRQDPGQGLRLIYYSQIVNDFQKGDIAEGYSVSREKKESFPLTVTSAQKNPTAFYLCASSIGEGENEKLFFGSGTQLSVL.

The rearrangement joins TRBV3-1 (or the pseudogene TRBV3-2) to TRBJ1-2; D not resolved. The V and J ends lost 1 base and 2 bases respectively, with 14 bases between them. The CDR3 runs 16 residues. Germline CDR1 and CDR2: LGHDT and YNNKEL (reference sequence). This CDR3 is CASSQGVRFTNYGYTF. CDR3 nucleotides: TGTGCCAGCAGCCAAGGTGTCCGGTTCACGAACTATGGCTACACCTTC.

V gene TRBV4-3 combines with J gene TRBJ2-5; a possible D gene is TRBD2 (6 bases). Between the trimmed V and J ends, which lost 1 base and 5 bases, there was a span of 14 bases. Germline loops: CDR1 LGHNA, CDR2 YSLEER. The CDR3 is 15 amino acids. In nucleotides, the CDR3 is TGCGCCAGCAGCCAAGCCACCGGGGCGGGGGAGACCCAGTACTTC. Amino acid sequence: CASSQATGAGETQYF.

CDR3 DNA: TGTGCCAGCAGTTACACGAGGGACAGGGGAGGTTCACCCCTCCACTTT. Protein sequence: CASSYTRDRGGSPLHF. The gene calls are TRBV6-5 and TRBJ1-6; the match to TRBD1 covers 10 bases. Trimming at V came to 2 bases and at J to 9 bases, leaving 7 bases not matched to a gene. CDR1 and CDR2 (germline): MNHEY, SVGAGI. The CDR3 is made up of 16 amino acids.

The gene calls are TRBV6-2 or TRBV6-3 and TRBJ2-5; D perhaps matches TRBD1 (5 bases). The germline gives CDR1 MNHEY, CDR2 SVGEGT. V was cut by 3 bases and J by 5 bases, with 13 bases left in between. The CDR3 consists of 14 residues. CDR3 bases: TGTGCCAGCAGTTATGAACAGGTGGGGGAGACCCAGTACTTC. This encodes CASSYEQVGETQYF.